These 4 T cell receptor beta chains came from one sample sequenced in a study of cytomegalovirus exposure and HLA in healthy donors. Only in-frame clones appear in the TCRdb table, and some are missing; sequencing was by immunoSEQ multiplex PCR. This table has around 150,000 clones, just under 85% appearing once. Source material: PBMCs. The receptors were sampled from a young man in good health and CMV-seropositive.

The CDR3 nucleotides read TGTGCCAGCAGTTACGGAGGGACAGGCTCTGGAAACACCATATATTTT. It encodes CASSYGGTGSGNTIYF. The genes are TRBV6-5 and TRBJ1-3, with 8 positions matching TRBD1. J lost 0 bases, V lost 2 bases, and 3 bases had no gene match. Germline V gene sequence: CDR1 MNHEY, CDR2 SVGAGI. The CDR3 has 16 amino acids.

This clone was recorded only once. The rearrangement uses TRBV19 and TRBJ2-1; TRBD2 is a possible D gene (6 bases). The CDR3 sequence is 14 residues long. The V gene lost 7 bases and the J gene lost 7 bases, with 17 bases spanning the gap. The germline CDR1 and CDR2 sequences are LNHDA and SQIVND (reference sequence). The CDR3: CASKAGPLRNEQFF. The CDR3 DNA sequence: TGTGCCAGTAAGGCGGGGCCCCTTCGGAATGAGCAGTTCTTC.

The V call is TRBV30, the J call TRBJ1-2; tentatively, D is TRBD1 (5 bases). V lost 0 bases and J lost 3, with 17 bases in between. CDR1 and CDR2 from the germline V gene are GTSNPN and SVGIG (reference sequence). This CDR3 region has 16 residues. CDR3 region: CAWSVSGTGEYYGYTF. The CDR3 DNA is TGTGCCTGGAGTGTATCTGGGACTGGGGAATACTATGGCTACACCTTC.

V is TRBV27 and J is TRBJ1-5; 9 bases are a match to TRBD1. Unmatched junction bases numbered 11, after V lost 5 bases and J lost 0 bases. The CDR3 sequence is 18 residues long. The germline CDR1 and CDR2 sequences are MNHEY and SMNVEV (reference sequence). CDR3 in DNA: TGTGCCAGCAGTCTATACGGGACAGGGCCATTTAGCAATCAGCCCCAGCATTTT. Protein sequence: CASSLYGTGPFSNQPQHF.